These T cell receptor beta chains were read from a single sample in a study of T-cell reconstitution after alpha-beta-depleted transplantation in children. TCRdb passed the PCR reads through MiXCR, listing each CDR3 protein once. Among about 210,000 distinct CDR3 sequences listed, approximately 19% were seen once. The sequencing used PBMCs, mostly from graft donor cells, collected 360 days after TCRalphabeta/CD19-depleted stem cell transplant. These receptors were collected from a male patient aged 2-15 years who had a stem cell transplant for acute lymphoblastic leukemia, so the T cells may come from the graft donor. The CDR3 runs from the conserved cysteine through the conserved F or W. The D gene is left open where the match is weak. Only part of the rows carry a size: once, few, many, or a class if the clone is expanded.

clone size | J gene | V gene | D gene | CDR3 protein | CDR3 DNA
- | TRBJ2-3 | TRBV7-2 | - | CASRSSGQGGQYF | TGTGCCAGCAGGTCGAGCGGCCAGGGGGGGCAGTATTTT
once | TRBJ2-4 | TRBV5-5 | TRBD1 | CASSLVGQGNIQYF | TGTGCCAGCAGCTTGGTTGGACAGGGAAACATTCAGTACTTC
few | TRBJ2-4 | TRBV18 | TRBD1 | CASSPDRGTPAVVNWLVKNIQYF | TGTGCCAGCTCACCGGACAGGGGGACCCCCGCGGTGGTCAACTGGCTAGTCAAAAACATTCAGTACTTC
- | TRBJ2-7 | TRBV3-1 | TRBD1 | CASSQAAGTGNYEQYF | TGTGCCAGCAGCCAGGCAGCCGGGACAGGGAACTACGAGCAGTACTTC
few | TRBJ2-1 | TRBV27 | - | CASSSSESSYNEQFF | TGTGCCAGCAGTTCGTCGGAAAGCTCCTACAATGAGCAGTTCTTC
few | TRBJ2-1 | TRBV24-1 | TRBD2 | CATSDRSGGARNEQFF | TGTGCCACCAGTGACCGTAGCGGGGGGGCCCGAAATGAGCAGTTCTTC
- | TRBJ1-1 | TRBV20-1 | TRBD1 | CSARSLQDRDTEAFF | TGCAGTGCTAGAAGTCTCCAGGACAGGGACACTGAAGCTTTCTTT
many | TRBJ2-3 | TRBV6-2/TRBV6-3 | - | CASSQTDTQYF | TGTGCCAGCAGCCAAACAGATACGCAGTATTTT
- | TRBJ2-7 | TRBV20-1 | - | CSARGPSEREQYF | TGCAGTGCTAGAGGCCCTAGCGAGCGGGAGCAGTACTTC
- | TRBJ2-7 | TRBV4-3 | TRBD1 | CASSQGTGAGEQYF | TGCGCCAGCAGCCAGGGGACAGGGGCGGGGGAGCAGTACTTC
few | TRBJ2-7 | TRBV27 | TRBD1 | CASRPGQGTYEQYF | TGTGCCAGCAGACCGGGACAGGGTACCTACGAGCAGTACTTC
- | TRBJ2-1 | TRBV7-2 | TRBD2 | CATRGTSDNEQFF | TGTGCCACCCGCGGGACTAGCGACAATGAGCAGTTCTTC
- | TRBJ2-5 | TRBV9 | - | CASSVEAAQQETQYF | TGTGCCAGCAGCGTAGAGGCAGCCCAACAAGAGACCCAGTACTTC
- | TRBJ2-5 | TRBV5-6 | TRBD1 | CASSASGTGRGETQYF | TGTGCCAGCAGCGCCTCCGGGACAGGGAGGGGAGAGACCCAGTACTTC
few | TRBJ1-5 | TRBV9 | TRBD1 | CASSVGTGGNQPQHF | TGTGCCAGCAGCGTGGGAACAGGGGGCAATCAGCCCCAGCATTTT
few | TRBJ2-2 | TRBV7-2 | - | CASSPDTGELFF | TGTGCCAGCAGCCCGGACACCGGGGAGCTGTTTTTT
many | TRBJ2-2 | TRBV6-5 | - | CASSSTGAAGELFF | TGTGCCAGCAGTTCGACTGGGGCCGCCGGGGAGCTGTTTTTT
- | TRBJ1-2 | TRBV11-2 | TRBD1 | CASRIPGGGYGGYTF | TGTGCCAGCCGAATCCCAGGGGGCGGTTACGGTGGCTACACCTTC
many | TRBJ1-4 | TRBV5-1 | TRBD1 | CASSSMRAGGSEKLFF | TGCGCCAGCAGCTCCATGAGGGCAGGGGGGAGCGAAAAACTGTTTTTT
- | TRBJ1-1 | TRBV10-3 | - | CAISEGTLRAFF | TGTGCCATCAGTGAGGGGACACTAAGAGCTTTCTTT
few | TRBJ2-2 | TRBV20-1 | TRBD2 | CSARDRRGGNTGELFF | TGCAGTGCTAGAGATAGGCGGGGGGGAAACACCGGGGAGCTGTTTTTT
few | TRBJ1-5 | TRBV29-1 | - | CSALLPGAVSQPQHF | TGCAGCGCCCTACTCCCGGGCGCGGTCAGCCAGCCCCAGCATTTT
many | TRBJ2-1 | TRBV29-1 | - | CSLIGLSYNEQFF | TGCAGCTTAATAGGTCTCTCTTACAATGAGCAGTTCTTC
few | TRBJ2-7 | TRBV4-2 | - | CASSQAPTPYEQYF | TGTGCCAGCAGCCAAGCTCCGACACCGTACGAGCAGTACTTC
- | TRBJ2-5 | TRBV20-1 | - | CSAAEIITGETQYF | TGCAGTGCTGCGGAGATCATAACGGGGGAGACCCAGTACTTC
few | TRBJ2-7 | TRBV10-3 | - | CAISESERQLGEQYF | TGTGCCATCAGTGAGTCGGAAAGGCAGCTGGGCGAGCAGTACTTC
few | TRBJ2-1 | TRBV7-2 | - | CASSLRAGRYNEQFF | TGTGCCAGCAGCTTACGGGCGGGACGATACAATGAGCAGTTCTTC
- | TRBJ2-2 | TRBV29-1 | - | CSVEWQGDTGELFF | TGCAGCGTTGAATGGCAGGGTGACACCGGGGAGCTGTTTTTT
few | TRBJ1-5 | TRBV7-8 | - | CASSFGRAGNQPQHF | TGTGCCAGCAGCTTCGGCAGGGCCGGCAATCAGCCCCAGCATTTT
few | TRBJ2-1 | TRBV7-3 | TRBD2 | CASSLVGGFNEQFF | TGTGCCAGCAGCTTAGTCGGGGGGTTCAATGAGCAGTTCTTC
- | TRBJ2-7 | TRBV27 | - | CASSDIYEQYF | TGTGCCAGCAGTGATATCTACGAGCAGTACTTC
few | TRBJ2-3 | TRBV5-1 | TRBD2 | CASSAVPGLAGADTQYF | TGCGCCAGCAGCGCCGTCCCGGGACTAGCGGGAGCAGATACGCAGTATTTT
- | TRBJ2-5 | TRBV20-1 | - | CSARDTIQETQYF | TGCAGTGCTAGAGATACGATACAAGAGACCCAGTACTTC
few | TRBJ1-5 | TRBV20-1 | TRBD1 | CSARGRQGFYQPQHF | TGCAGTGCTAGAGGCAGACAGGGGTTCTATCAGCCCCAGCATTTT
- | TRBJ1-5 | TRBV5-1 | - | CASSLEGFSNQPQHF | TGCGCCAGCAGCTTGGAGGGTTTTAGCAATCAGCCCCAGCATTTT
- | TRBJ2-7 | TRBV5-1 | - | CASSFQQNYEQYF | TGCGCCAGCAGCTTTCAACAAAACTACGAGCAGTACTTC
- | TRBJ1-4 | TRBV5-5 | - | CASSLADREKLFF | TGTGCCAGCAGCTTGGCCGATCGGGAAAAACTGTTTTTT